This T cell receptor (beta chain) was recovered during a study of blood T cell repertoires in COVID-19. Background on the study: Sites across the United States, Italy and Spain contributed samples from acute and convalescent COVID-19. T cells, B-cell-depleted T cells, or PBMCs provided the cDNA or gDNA that served as material.

Authors' analysis steps: Quantification of nucleated cells was approximated via reference gene primer amplification. Using immunoSEQ multiplex PCR, the repertoire was profiled, and TCRdb retains in-frame clones only, with some absent. V and J calls and clone size are as listed in that table; D and trimming were resolved from the DNA. The data contain about 60,000 clones, 80% to 90% of them seen just once; the ten biggest clones take up around 8%. The germline CDR1 and CDR2 sequences are LGHNA and YNFKEQ. Trimming stripped 2 bases from V and 0 bases from J, with 16 bases between. This CDR3 spans 17 amino acids.

This chain links TRBV4-2 with TRBJ1-1; D is unresolved. The sample taken for sequencing was peripheral blood. This TCR was sampled from a human donor with active COVID-19. The donor label of this sample is uncertain. CDR3 nucleotide sequence: TGTGCCAGCAGCCAATTCCAAGGCGGTGAGATGAACACTGAAGCTTTCTTT. Protein sequence: CASSQFQGGEMNTEAFF.